This entry concerns a single TCR beta chain. The data were taken from a study of Ad26.COV2.S vaccination and SARS-CoV-2 variants. The V end was cut by 3 bases, the J end by 7 bases, with 13 bases between. In germline, CDR1 is MNHEY, CDR2 SMNVEV (reference sequence). The CDR3 covers 14 residues. Treatment noted: 19 received Ad26.COV2.S at low or high dose, single or two shots; roughly five received placebo; per-sample allocation not given. Samples analyzed were those drawn on day 63 after the first vaccine or placebo injection. TCRdb keeps only in-frame clones here, not all; method: immunoSEQ multiplex PCR. Seen here are hundreds of thousands of clones, about nine tenths observed once, and the top ten hold 3.4%.

The receptor was isolated from a person aged 18 to 65 who received the Ad26.COV2.S COVID-19 vaccine or a placebo. The source was peripheral blood, collected in a trial of Ad26.COV2.S vaccine versus placebo. The chain combines TRBV27 with TRBJ1-5; D is perhaps TRBD1 (5 bases). The CDR3 loop reads CASSFSGRGQPQHF. CDR3 nucleotides: TGTGCCAGCAGTTTTTCGGGGCGAGGGCAGCCCCAGCATTTT.